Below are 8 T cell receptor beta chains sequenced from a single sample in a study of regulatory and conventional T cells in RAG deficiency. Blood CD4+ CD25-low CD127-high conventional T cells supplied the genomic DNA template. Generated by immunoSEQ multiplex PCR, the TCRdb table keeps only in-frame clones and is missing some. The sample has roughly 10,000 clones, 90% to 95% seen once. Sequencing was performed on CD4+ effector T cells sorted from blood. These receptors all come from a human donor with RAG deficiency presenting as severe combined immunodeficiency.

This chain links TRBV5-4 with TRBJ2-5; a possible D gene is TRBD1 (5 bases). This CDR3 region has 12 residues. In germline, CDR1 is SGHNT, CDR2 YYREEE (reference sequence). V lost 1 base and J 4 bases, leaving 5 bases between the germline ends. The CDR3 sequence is CASSLQGETQYF. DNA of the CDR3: TGTGCCAGCAGCTTGCAGGGAGAGACCCAGTACTTC.

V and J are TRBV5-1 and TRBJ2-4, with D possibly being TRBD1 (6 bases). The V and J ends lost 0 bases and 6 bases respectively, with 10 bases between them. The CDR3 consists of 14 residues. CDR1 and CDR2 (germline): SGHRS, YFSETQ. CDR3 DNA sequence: TGCGCCAGCAGCTTGGAGAGGGGGAGAAACATTCAGTACTTC. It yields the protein CASSLERGRNIQYF.

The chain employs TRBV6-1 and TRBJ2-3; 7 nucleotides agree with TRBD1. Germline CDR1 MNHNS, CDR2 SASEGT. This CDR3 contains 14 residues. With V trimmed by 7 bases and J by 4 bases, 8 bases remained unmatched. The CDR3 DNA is TGTGCCAGCACCAAACAGGGGCGGGCAGATACGCAGTATTTT. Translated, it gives CASTKQGRADTQYF.

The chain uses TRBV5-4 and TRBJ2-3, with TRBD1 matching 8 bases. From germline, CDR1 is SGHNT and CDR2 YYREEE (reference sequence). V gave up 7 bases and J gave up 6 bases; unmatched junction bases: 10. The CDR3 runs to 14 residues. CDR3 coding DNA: TGTGCCAGCGGACCGGGACAGGCGGGGGATACGCAGTATTTT. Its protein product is CASGPGQAGDTQYF.

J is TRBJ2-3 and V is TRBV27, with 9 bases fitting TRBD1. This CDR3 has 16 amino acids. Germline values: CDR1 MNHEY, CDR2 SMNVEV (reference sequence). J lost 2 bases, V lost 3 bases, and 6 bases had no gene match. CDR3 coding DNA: TGTGCCAGCAGTTTCGGGAACAGGGGGCCCACAGATACGCAGTATTTT. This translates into CASSFGNRGPTDTQYF.

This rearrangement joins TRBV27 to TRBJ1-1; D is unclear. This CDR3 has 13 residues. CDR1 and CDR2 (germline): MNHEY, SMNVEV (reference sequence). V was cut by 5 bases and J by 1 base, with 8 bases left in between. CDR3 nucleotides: TGTGCCAGCAGTGGCGGCAGGAACACTGAAGCTTTCTTT. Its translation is CASSGGRNTEAFF.

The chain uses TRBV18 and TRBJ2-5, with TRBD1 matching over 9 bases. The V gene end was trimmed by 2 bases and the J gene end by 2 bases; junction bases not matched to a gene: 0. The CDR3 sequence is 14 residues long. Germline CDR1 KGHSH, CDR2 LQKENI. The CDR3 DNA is TGTGCCAGCTCACCAGACAGGGGGCAAGAGACCCAGTACTTC. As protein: CASSPDRGQETQYF.

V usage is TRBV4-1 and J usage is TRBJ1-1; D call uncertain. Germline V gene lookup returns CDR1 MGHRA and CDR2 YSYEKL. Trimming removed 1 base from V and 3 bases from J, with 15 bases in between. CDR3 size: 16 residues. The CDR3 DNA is TGCGCCAGCAGCCAAGTCGGAAGGGCCAGGCACACTGAAGCTTTCTTT. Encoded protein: CASSQVGRARHTEAFF.